This T cell receptor (beta chain) was recovered during a study of T cells after somatic rescue of genetic block. Trimming stripped 2 bases from V and 5 bases from J, with 15 bases between. The CDR3 length is 15 residues. From germline, CDR1 is SGHAT and CDR2 FQNNGV. Here immunoSEQ multiplex PCR was the method, and the copy in TCRdb shows in-frame clones only, minus some. Among roughly 11,000 clones listed, 70% to 75% were seen once. Sample: peripheral blood mononuclear cells (PBMCs). This sequence was found in a boy younger than 18. The chain links TRBV11-2 to TRBJ1-1; no clear D gene. DNA for the CDR3: TGTGCCAGCAGCTTATGGGTTGGAGGACGGACTGAAGCTTTCTTT. Residues: CASSLWVGGRTEAFF. Using reference TRBV11-2 and TRBJ1-1 for the parts outside the CDR3, the full variable domain is EAGVAQSPRYKIIEKRQSVAFWCNPISGHATLYWYQQILGQGPKLLIQFQNNGVVDDSQLPKDRFSAERLKGVDSTLKIQPAKLEDSAVYLCASSLWVGGRTEAFFGQGTRLTVV.